This TCR beta chain was identified during a study of cytomegalovirus exposure and HLA in healthy donors. Germline V gene sequence: CDR1 LGHNA, CDR2 YSLEER. The ends lost 0 bases at V and 6 bases at J; junction bases unmatched: 10. This CDR3 spans 17 amino acids. Study-wide results and caveats: Fewer N-insertions (relative to the roughly 670-donor mean) were reportedly seen in an Asian-associated ancestry cluster in a later analysis. Confirmation in vitro established that a few CMV-associated chains were specific for CMV antigens. The authors enumerated under 200 TCR beta chains as linked to cytomegalovirus. The authors judged a highly shared variant cluster likely a sequencing artifact.

Of note for this clone: Its antigen is undetermined.

Use of 60 Vbeta and 13 Jbeta primers characterized the PCR. The table came from immunoSEQ multiplex PCR; TCRdb's copy has only in-frame clones and leaves some out. Counted here are around 130,000 clones, about 80% occurring once; the ten biggest clones make up roughly 5.7%. Specimen: PBMCs. This TCR was recovered from a man younger than 45 in good health and CMV-seronegative. The chain carries TRBV4-3 and TRBJ1-4, with TRBD1 matching 7 bases. CDR3 bases: TGCGCCAGCAGCCAAGATCCCGGACAGGCCTATGATGAAAAACTGTTTTTT. The encoded protein is CASSQDPGQAYDEKLFF.